Detailed here is one T cell receptor (beta chain). What it recognizes is unknown. Trimming pared 2 bases from V and 4 bases from J, leaving 12 bases between. CDR1 is SGHVS, CDR2 FNYEAQ, per germline. This CDR3 has 16 amino acids. This entry belongs to a study of shared clonotypes between healthy human individuals. Overall study findings and caveats: Expectations were that clonotype sharing among donors would be affected by sequencing depth.

Positively selected for CCR7, the CD45RO-negative cells used as naive CD8 cells excluded terminally differentiated effector memory CD45RA+ cells. Recent acute infections and vaccinations were absent in the healthy HIV-negative adult donors. At deep level, the assay was performed. Over several immunoSEQ plates, each subset's genomic DNA was distributed in even portions. Assay: immunoSEQ multiplex PCR; the TCRdb copy retains only in-frame clones and omits some. Of 660,000 or so clones detected, roughly 95% appear once; the ten largest clones hold 0.11%. The sequencing sample was made of naive CD8+ T cells sorted from blood. The receptor comes from a woman aged 25 to 39 in good health. The chain couples TRBV7-6 to TRBJ2-6; the D gene is possibly TRBD2 (5 bases). Written as DNA, the CDR3 is TGTGCCAGCAGCTTAACTGGGGAGCCCGGGGCCAACGTCCTGACTTTC. Its protein is CASSLTGEPGANVLTF.